The rows below give T cell receptor beta chains drawn from one sample of a study of T cell responses to AZD1222 COVID-19 vaccine. The method was immunoSEQ multiplex PCR; TCRdb's version includes in-frame clones alone and lacks a portion of them. The sample has 150,000 to 180,000 clones, 85% to 95% seen once. The sequenced sample was peripheral blood, obtained 28 days after the second AZD1222 dose. The receptors were sampled from an adult who received the AZD1222 COVID-19 vaccine. Both conserved end residues are part of each CDR3. A D gene is named only where the DNA matches it firmly. The size entry is marked missing in some rows and otherwise reads once, few, many or a size class.

CDR3: CASSLSVPGPATNEKLFF; DNA: TGTGCCAGCAGTTTATCGGTCCCGGGACCGGCAACTAATGAAAAACTGTTTTTT; J: TRBJ1-4; V: TRBV27; size: NA; D: NA
CDR3: CASSLEGASSYEQYF; DNA: TGTGCCAGCAGCTTAGAGGGGGCAAGCTCCTACGAGCAGTACTTC; J: TRBJ2-7; V: TRBV11-2; size: once; D: NA
CDR3: CASSYVSGRSYEQYF; DNA: TGCGCCAGCAGCTACGTTAGCGGGAGGTCCTACGAGCAGTACTTC; J: TRBJ2-7; V: TRBV5-1; size: NA; D: TRBD2
CDR3: CASSTSRGLYGYTF; DNA: TGTGCCAGCAGCACATCCAGGGGGCTCTATGGCTACACCTTC; J: TRBJ1-2; V: TRBV28; size: NA; D: TRBD1
CDR3: CASSRQLNTEAFF; DNA: TGTGCCAGCAGTCGACAGTTGAACACTGAAGCTTTCTTT; J: TRBJ1-1; V: TRBV28; size: NA; D: NA
CDR3: CASSVDRDQPQHF; DNA: TGTGCCAGCTCGGTGGACAGGGATCAGCCCCAGCATTTT; J: TRBJ1-5; V: TRBV18; size: NA; D: TRBD1
CDR3: CATSVLAGLQETQYF; DNA: TGTGCCACCAGTGTACTAGCGGGCCTCCAAGAGACCCAGTACTTC; J: TRBJ2-5; V: TRBV24-1; size: NA; D: TRBD2
CDR3: CASSPPVGRGDTEAFF; DNA: TGTGCCAGCTCACCACCGGTCGGGAGAGGAGATACTGAAGCTTTCTTT; J: TRBJ1-1; V: TRBV18; size: NA; D: NA
CDR3: CSGLRDTNTEAFF; DNA: TGCAGCGGCCTCCGGGACACCAACACTGAAGCTTTCTTT; J: TRBJ1-1; V: TRBV29-1; size: few; D: NA
CDR3: CASSPWRSSGNTIYF; DNA: TGTGCCAGCTCCCCGTGGCGGAGCTCTGGAAACACCATATATTTT; J: TRBJ1-3; V: TRBV6-5; size: NA; D: NA
CDR3: CASSHPGPYGYTF; DNA: TGTGCCAGCAGCCACCCCGGGCCCTATGGCTACACCTTC; J: TRBJ1-2; V: TRBV7-9; size: NA; D: NA
CDR3: CASRDETQYF; DNA: TGTGCCAGCAGAGACGAGACCCAGTACTTC; J: TRBJ2-5; V: TRBV25-1; size: NA; D: NA
CDR3: CASSFPTDEQYF; DNA: TGTGCCAGCAGCTTCCCGACTGACGAGCAGTACTTC; J: TRBJ2-7; V: TRBV11-2; size: NA; D: NA
CDR3: CASSLVVSSTDTQYF; DNA: TGCGCCAGCAGCTTGGTTGTATCGAGCACAGATACGCAGTATTTT; J: TRBJ2-3; V: TRBV5-1; size: NA; D: NA
CDR3: CASSLPATGPLGEQFF; DNA: TGTGCCAGCAGTTTACCGGCGACAGGACCCCTAGGTGAGCAGTTCTTC; J: TRBJ2-1; V: TRBV28; size: NA; D: NA
CDR3: CASSQDRTGASTDTQYF; DNA: TGTGCCAGCAGCCAAGATCGGACTGGTGCTAGCACAGATACGCAGTATTTT; J: TRBJ2-3; V: TRBV14; size: NA; D: NA
CDR3: CASSQEKRAYEQYF; DNA: TGTGCCAGCAGCCAAGAGAAGCGTGCCTACGAGCAGTACTTC; J: TRBJ2-7; V: TRBV4-2; size: NA; D: NA
CDR3: CATSRHRVNTEAFF; DNA: TGTGCCACCAGCCGACACAGGGTGAACACTGAAGCTTTCTTT; J: TRBJ1-1; V: TRBV15; size: NA; D: NA
CDR3: CASSFYHLDPRGYEQYF; DNA: TGTGCCAGCAGTTTCTATCATCTAGACCCCAGGGGCTACGAGCAGTACTTC; J: TRBJ2-7; V: TRBV28; size: NA; D: NA
CDR3: CAWRKAGSYNEQFF; DNA: TGTGCCTGGAGGAAAGCCGGGAGCTACAATGAGCAGTTCTTC; J: TRBJ2-1; V: TRBV30; size: NA; D: NA
CDR3: CAIRGAQDSPLHF; DNA: TGTGCCATCAGAGGGGCTCAAGATTCACCCCTCCACTTT; J: TRBJ1-6; V: TRBV10-3; size: NA; D: NA
CDR3: CASSIGRKGRETNEKLFF; DNA: TGTGCCAGTAGTATAGGCCGGAAGGGGCGGGAAACTAATGAAAAACTGTTTTTT; J: TRBJ1-4; V: TRBV19; size: NA; D: NA
CDR3: CASSGTGLNTEAFF; DNA: TGTGCCAGTAGTGGGACAGGCCTGAACACTGAAGCTTTCTTT; J: TRBJ1-1; V: TRBV19; size: NA; D: TRBD1
CDR3: CASSESPVPLKLYGYTF; DNA: TGCGCCAGCAGTGAGTCACCAGTTCCGCTTAAACTCTATGGCTACACCTTC; J: TRBJ1-2; V: TRBV10-1; size: NA; D: NA
CDR3: CASSSGFKDNTEAFF; DNA: TGTGCCAGCAGTTCTGGGTTTAAGGACAACACTGAAGCTTTCTTT; J: TRBJ1-1; V: TRBV27; size: NA; D: NA
CDR3: CASSFDMSLSTDTQYF; DNA: TGTGCCAGCAGTTTCGACATGTCCTTAAGCACAGATACGCAGTATTTT; J: TRBJ2-3; V: TRBV27; size: NA; D: NA
CDR3: CASSINRRYMAEAFF; DNA: TGTGCCAGTAGTATAAATAGACGGTATATGGCTGAAGCTTTCTTT; J: TRBJ1-1; V: TRBV19; size: NA; D: NA
CDR3: CASSFFTEAFF; DNA: TGTGCCAGCAGTTTTTTCACTGAAGCTTTCTTT; J: TRBJ1-1; V: TRBV27; size: once; D: NA
CDR3: CASSLGGQYYEQYF; DNA: TGTGCCAGCAGCTTGGGGGGACAGTACTACGAGCAGTACTTC; J: TRBJ2-7; V: TRBV5-5; size: once; D: TRBD1
CDR3: CASSEAEGTAREQYF; DNA: TGTGCCAGCAGTGAAGCGGAGGGAACCGCTCGCGAGCAGTACTTC; J: TRBJ2-7; V: TRBV6-1; size: NA; D: NA
CDR3: CASSRGLADQYNEQFF; DNA: TGTGCCAGTAGTCGTGGACTAGCGGACCAGTACAATGAGCAGTTCTTC; J: TRBJ2-1; V: TRBV19; size: NA; D: TRBD2